This T cell receptor beta chain was recovered during a study of cytomegalovirus exposure and HLA in healthy donors. The CDR3 runs to 15 residues. From germline, CDR1 is SGDLS and CDR2 YYNGEE. V dropped 0 bases and J dropped 4 bases, with 13 bases sitting between them. PCR employed 60 Vbeta and 13 Jbeta primers. TCRdb's copy holds only in-frame clones and misses some; the assay was immunoSEQ multiplex PCR. Of 100,000 to 150,000 clones detected, more than 70% appear once; the ten largest clones hold about 15%. What was sequenced was PBMCs. The source of this sequence is a man aged 45-65 years in good health and CMV-seropositive. The V and J genes are TRBV9 and TRBJ1-2, with D possibly TRBD1 on 5 matching bases. This CDR3 is CASSVGKGEGYGYTF. The CDR3 coding sequence is TGTGCCAGCAGCGTAGGAAAAGGGGAAGGCTATGGCTACACCTTC.